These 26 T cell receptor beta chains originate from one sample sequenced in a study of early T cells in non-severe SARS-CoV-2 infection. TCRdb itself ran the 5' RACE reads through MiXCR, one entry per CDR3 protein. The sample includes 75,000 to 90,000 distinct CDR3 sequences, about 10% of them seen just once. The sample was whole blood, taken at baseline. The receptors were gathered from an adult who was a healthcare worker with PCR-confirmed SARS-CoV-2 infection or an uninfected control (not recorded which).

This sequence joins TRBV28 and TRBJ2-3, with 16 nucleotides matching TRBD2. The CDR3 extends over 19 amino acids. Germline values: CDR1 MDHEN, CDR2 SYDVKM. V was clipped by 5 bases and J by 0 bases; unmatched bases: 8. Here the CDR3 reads CASSPPGLAGGPSTDTQYF. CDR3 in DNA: TGTGCCAGCAGTCCACCGGGACTAGCGGGAGGGCCGAGCACAGATACGCAGTATTTT.

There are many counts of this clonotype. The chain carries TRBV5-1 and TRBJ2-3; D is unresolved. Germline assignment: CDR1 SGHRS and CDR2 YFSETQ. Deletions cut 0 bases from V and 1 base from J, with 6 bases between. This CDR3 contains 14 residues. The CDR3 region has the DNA TGCGCCAGCAGCTTGGCGGGCGGCACAGATACGCAGTATTTT. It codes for CASSLAGGTDTQYF. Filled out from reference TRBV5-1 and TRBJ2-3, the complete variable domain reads KAGVTQTPRYLIKTRGQQVTLSCSPISGHRSVSWYQQTPGQGLQFLFEYFSETQRNKGNFPGRFSGRQFSNSRSEMNVSTLELGDSALYLCASSLAGGTDTQYFGPGTRLTVL.

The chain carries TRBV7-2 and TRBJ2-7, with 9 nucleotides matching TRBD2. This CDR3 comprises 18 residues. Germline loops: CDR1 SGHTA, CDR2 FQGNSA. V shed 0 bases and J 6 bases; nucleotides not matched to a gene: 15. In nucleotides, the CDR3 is TGTGCCAGCAGCTTAGCGGAAAGGTTGCGGGAGGGCTACGGCGAGCAGTACTTC. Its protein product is CASSLAERLREGYGEQYF.

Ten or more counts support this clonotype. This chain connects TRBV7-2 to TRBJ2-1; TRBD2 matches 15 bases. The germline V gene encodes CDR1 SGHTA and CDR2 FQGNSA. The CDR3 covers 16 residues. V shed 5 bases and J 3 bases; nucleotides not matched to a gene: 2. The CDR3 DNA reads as TGTGCCAGCAGCCGGACTAGCGGGAGGGACTACAATGAGCAGTTCTTC. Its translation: CASSRTSGRDYNEQFF.

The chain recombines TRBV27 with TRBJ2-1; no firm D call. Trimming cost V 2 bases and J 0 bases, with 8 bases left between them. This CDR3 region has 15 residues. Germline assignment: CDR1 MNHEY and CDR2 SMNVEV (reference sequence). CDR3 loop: CASSLPRASYNEQFF. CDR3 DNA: TGTGCCAGCAGTTTACCCAGAGCCTCCTACAATGAGCAGTTCTTC.

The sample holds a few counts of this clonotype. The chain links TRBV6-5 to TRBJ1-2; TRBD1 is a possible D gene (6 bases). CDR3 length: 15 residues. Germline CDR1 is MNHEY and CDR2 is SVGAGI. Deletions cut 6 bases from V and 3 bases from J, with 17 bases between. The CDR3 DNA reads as TGTGCCAGCAGACCGGGACATTCGGCTTACTATGGCTACACCTTC. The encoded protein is CASRPGHSAYYGYTF.

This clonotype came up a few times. The CDR3 region has the DNA TGTGCCAGCAGCTTGAGGGTCTTAGGAGATACGCAGTATTTT. Amino acids: CASSLRVLGDTQYF. The chain couples TRBV11-1 to TRBJ2-3; D possibly corresponds to TRBD2 (5 bases). Trimming shortened V by 3 bases and J by 5 bases, and 12 bases separated the two germline ends. The germline V gene encodes CDR1 SGHAT and CDR2 FQDESV (reference sequence). The CDR3 sequence is 14 residues long.

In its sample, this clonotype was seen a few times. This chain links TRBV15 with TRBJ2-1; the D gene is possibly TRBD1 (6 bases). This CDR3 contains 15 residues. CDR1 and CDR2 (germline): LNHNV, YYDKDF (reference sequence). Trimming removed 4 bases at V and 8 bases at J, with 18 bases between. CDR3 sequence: CATSTPQGRSDEQFF. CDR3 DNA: TGTGCCACCAGCACACCACAGGGAAGGAGCGATGAGCAGTTCTTC. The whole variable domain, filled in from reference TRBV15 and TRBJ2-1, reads DAMVIQNPRYQVTQFGKPVTLSCSQTLNHNVMYWYQQKSSQAPKLLFHYYDKDFNNEADTPDNFQSRRPNTSFCFLDIRSPGLGDTAMYLCATSTPQGRSDEQFFGPGTRLTVL.

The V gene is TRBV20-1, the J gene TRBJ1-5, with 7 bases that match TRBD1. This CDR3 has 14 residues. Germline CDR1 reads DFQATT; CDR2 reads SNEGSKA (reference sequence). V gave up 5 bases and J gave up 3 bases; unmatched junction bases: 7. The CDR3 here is CSASTGEPNQPQHF. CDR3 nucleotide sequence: TGCAGTGCTTCCACAGGGGAACCCAATCAGCCCCAGCATTTT.

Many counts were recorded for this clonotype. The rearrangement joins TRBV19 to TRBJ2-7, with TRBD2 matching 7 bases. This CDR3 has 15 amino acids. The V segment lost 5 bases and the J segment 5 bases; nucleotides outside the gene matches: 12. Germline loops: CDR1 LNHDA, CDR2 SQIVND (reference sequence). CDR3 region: CASSPRQTREDEQYF. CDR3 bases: TGTGCCAGTAGTCCCCGACAGACTCGGGAGGACGAGCAGTACTTC.

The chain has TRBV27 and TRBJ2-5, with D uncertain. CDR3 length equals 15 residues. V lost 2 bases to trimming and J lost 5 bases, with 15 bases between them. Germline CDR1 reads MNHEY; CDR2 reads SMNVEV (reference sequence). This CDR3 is CASSLVGPSRETQYF. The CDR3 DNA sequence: TGTGCCAGCAGTTTAGTCGGGCCCAGCCGGGAGACCCAGTACTTC.

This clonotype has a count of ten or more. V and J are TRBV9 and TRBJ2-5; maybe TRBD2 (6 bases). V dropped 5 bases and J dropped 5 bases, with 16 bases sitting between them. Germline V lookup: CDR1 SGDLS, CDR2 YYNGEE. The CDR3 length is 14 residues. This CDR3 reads CASSKNGRGETQYF. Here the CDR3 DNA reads TGTGCCAGCAGTAAGAATGGCCGGGGGGAGACCCAGTACTTC.

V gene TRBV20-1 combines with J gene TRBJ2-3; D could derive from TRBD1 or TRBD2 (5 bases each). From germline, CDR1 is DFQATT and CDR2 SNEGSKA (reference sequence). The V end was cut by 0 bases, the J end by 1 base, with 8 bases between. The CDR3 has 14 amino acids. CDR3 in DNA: TGCAGTGCTAGAGAGGGGGTGGGCACAGATACGCAGTATTTT. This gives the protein CSAREGVGTDTQYF.

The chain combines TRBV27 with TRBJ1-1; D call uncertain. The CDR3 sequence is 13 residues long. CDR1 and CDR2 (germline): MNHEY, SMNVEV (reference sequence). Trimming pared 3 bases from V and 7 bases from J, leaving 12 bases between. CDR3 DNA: TGTGCCAGCAGTTTTGGTCCGGTGGGTGAAGCTTTCTTT. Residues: CASSFGPVGEAFF.

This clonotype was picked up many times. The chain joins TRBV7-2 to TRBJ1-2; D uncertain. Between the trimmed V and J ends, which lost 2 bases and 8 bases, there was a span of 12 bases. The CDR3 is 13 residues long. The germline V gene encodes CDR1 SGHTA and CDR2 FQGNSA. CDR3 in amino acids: CASSLRRSGGYTF. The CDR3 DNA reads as TGTGCCAGCAGCTTAAGGAGGTCCGGAGGCTACACCTTC.

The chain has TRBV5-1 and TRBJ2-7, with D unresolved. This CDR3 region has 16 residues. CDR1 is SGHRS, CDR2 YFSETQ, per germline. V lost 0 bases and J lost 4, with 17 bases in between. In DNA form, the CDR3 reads TGCGCCAGCAGCTTGGCCTCCCGGATGCGGATTTACGAGCAGTACTTC. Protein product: CASSLASRMRIYEQYF.

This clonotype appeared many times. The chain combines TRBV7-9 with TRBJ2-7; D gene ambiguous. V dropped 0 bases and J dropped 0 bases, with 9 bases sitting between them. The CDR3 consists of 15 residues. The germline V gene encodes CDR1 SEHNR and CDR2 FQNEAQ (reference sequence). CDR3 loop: CASSLAGFSSYEQYF. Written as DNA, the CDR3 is TGTGCCAGCAGCTTAGCGGGGTTTAGCTCCTACGAGCAGTACTTC. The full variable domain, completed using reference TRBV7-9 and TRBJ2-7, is DTGVSQNPRHKITKRGQNVTFRCDPISEHNRLYWYRQTLGQGPEFLTYFQNEAQLEKSRLLSDRFSAERPKGSFSTLEIQRTEQGDSAMYLCASSLAGFSSYEQYFGPGTRLTVT.

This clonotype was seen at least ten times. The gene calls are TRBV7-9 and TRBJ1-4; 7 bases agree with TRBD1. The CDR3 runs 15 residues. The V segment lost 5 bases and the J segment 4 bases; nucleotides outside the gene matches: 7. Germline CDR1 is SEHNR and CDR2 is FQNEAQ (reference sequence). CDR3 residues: CASSQQGQHNEKLFF. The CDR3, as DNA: TGTGCCAGCAGCCAGCAGGGACAGCATAATGAAAAACTGTTTTTT.

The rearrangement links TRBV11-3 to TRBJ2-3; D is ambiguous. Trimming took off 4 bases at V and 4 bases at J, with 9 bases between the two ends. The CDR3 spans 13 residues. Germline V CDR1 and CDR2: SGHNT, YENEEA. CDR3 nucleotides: TGTGCCAGCAGCTCTGACCAGGCAGATACGCAGTATTTT. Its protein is CASSSDQADTQYF.

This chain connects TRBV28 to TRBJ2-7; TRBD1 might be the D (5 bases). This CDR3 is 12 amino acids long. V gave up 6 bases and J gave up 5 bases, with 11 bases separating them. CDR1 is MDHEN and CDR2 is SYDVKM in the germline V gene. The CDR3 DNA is TGTGCCAGCAGCCCAGGGTGGAACGAGCAGTACTTC. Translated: CASSPGWNEQYF.

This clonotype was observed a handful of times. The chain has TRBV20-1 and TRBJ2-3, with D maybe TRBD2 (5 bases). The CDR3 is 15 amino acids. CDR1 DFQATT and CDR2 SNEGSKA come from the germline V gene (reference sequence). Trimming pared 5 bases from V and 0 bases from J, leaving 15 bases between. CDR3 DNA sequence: TGCAGTGCTCCAAATCGCAGGACTAGCACAGATACGCAGTATTTT. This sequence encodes CSAPNRRTSTDTQYF.

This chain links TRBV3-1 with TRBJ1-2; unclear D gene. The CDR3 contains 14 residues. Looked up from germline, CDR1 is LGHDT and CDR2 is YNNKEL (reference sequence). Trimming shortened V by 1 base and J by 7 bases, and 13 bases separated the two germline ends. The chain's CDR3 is CASSQGEGGSGYTF. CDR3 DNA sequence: TGTGCCAGCAGCCAAGGGGAAGGAGGTAGTGGCTACACCTTC.

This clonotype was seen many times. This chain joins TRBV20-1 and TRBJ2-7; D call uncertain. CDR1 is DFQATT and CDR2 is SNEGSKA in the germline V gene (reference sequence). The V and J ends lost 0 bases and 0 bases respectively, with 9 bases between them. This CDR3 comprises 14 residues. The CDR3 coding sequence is TGCAGTGCTAGAGACGTAAAGGACTCCTACGAGCAGTACTTC. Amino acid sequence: CSARDVKDSYEQYF.

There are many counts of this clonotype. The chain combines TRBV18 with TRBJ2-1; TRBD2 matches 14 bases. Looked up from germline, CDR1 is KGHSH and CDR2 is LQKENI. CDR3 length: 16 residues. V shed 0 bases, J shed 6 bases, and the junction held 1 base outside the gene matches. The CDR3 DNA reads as TGTGCCAGCTCACCACCCGGGACTAGCGGGAGCAATGAGCAGTTCTTC. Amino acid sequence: CASSPPGTSGSNEQFF.

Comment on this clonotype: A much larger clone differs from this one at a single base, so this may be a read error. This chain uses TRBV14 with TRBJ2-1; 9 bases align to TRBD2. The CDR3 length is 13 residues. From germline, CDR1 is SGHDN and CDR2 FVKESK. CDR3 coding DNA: TGTGCCTGCAGCCAAGGGGAGGGACTAGCCCACCGCTTC. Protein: CACSQGEGLAHRF. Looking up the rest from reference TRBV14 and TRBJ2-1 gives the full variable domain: EAGVTQFPSHSVIEKGQTVTLRCDPISGHDNLYWYRRVMGKEIKFLLHFVKESKQDESGMPNNRFLAERTGGTYSTLKVQPAELEDSGVYFCACSQGEGLAHRFGPGTRLTVL.

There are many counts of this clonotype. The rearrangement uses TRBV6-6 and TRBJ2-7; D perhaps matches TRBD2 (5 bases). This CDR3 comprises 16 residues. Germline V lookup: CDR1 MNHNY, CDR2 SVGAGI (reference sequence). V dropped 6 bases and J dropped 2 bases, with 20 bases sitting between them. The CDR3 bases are TGTGCCAGCAGGCGATCCGTGAGGGAGCGTCCCTACGAGCAGTACTTC. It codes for CASRRSVRERPYEQYF.